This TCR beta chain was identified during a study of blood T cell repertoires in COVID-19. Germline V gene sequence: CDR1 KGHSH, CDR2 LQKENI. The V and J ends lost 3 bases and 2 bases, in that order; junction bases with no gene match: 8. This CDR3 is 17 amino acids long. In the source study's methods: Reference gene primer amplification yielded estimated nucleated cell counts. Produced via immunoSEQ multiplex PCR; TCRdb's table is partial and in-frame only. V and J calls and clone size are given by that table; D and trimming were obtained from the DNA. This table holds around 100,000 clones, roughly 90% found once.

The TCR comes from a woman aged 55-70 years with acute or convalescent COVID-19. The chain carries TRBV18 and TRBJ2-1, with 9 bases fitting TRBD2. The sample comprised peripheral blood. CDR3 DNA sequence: TGTGCCAGCTCACCCGTGCGGCGGGAGGGCCCCTACAATGAGCAGTTCTTC. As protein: CASSPVRREGPYNEQFF.